These T cell receptor beta chains were read from a single sample in a study of blood T cell repertoires in COVID-19. Clones were read by immunoSEQ multiplex PCR, and TCRdb kept only the in-frame ones, dropping some. The repertoire holds approximately 120,000 clones, with about 85% as singletons. Specimen: peripheral blood. The receptors shown here come from a woman older than 75 with COVID-19, enrolled during active disease. Both conserved end residues are part of each CDR3. D genes are given only for firm matches. Size is omitted from some rows. Given values are once, few, many or a class for expanded clones.

clone size	V gene	J gene	D gene	CDR3 protein	CDR3 DNA
NA	TRBV11-2	TRBJ2-7	TRBD2	CASSPSREVRNEQYF	TGTGCCAGCAGCCCCTCGCGGGAGGTTCGGAACGAGCAGTACTTC
NA	TRBV7-8	TRBJ2-3	TRBD2	CASSQGLAEYTQYF	TGTGCCAGCAGCCAAGGACTAGCGGAATATACGCAGTATTTT
NA	TRBV6-4	TRBJ2-7	TRBD2	CASSDLGTNFYEQYF	TGTGCCAGCAGTGACCTCGGGACTAATTTCTACGAGCAGTACTTC
NA	TRBV28	TRBJ1-5	TRBD1	CASTSPDRLNQPQHF	TGTGCCAGCACCTCTCCGGACAGGCTCAATCAGCCCCAGCATTTT
once	TRBV7-2	TRBJ1-1	NA	CASSLVNRVTEAFF	TGTGCCAGCAGCTTAGTGAACAGGGTGACTGAAGCTTTCTTT
NA	TRBV5-1	TRBJ1-4	NA	CASSLDNSPVLFF	TGCGCCAGCAGCTTGGATAACAGCCCAGTGCTGTTTTTT
NA	TRBV11-2	TRBJ1-3	NA	CASRAAGDTIYF	TGTGCCAGCAGGGCCGCCGGGGACACCATATATTTT
NA	TRBV5-1	TRBJ1-5	TRBD1	CASSLGGQGEQPQHF	TGCGCCAGCAGCTTGGGGGGACAGGGAGAGCAGCCCCAGCATTTT
NA	TRBV7-9	TRBJ1-2	TRBD1	CAISRPFTGEKEHGYTF	TGTGCCATTTCAAGACCTTTCACAGGGGAGAAAGAGCATGGCTACACCTTC
once	TRBV28	TRBJ2-7	NA	CATLGGSNYEQYF	TGTGCCACCCTGGGGGGTTCGAACTACGAGCAGTACTTC
NA	TRBV27	TRBJ2-2	NA	CASSGLGGTGELFF	TGTGCCAGCAGTGGCTTGGGAGGAACCGGGGAGCTGTTTTTT
NA	TRBV7-3	TRBJ2-3	TRBD2	CASSLRASGDLTDTQYF	TGTGCCAGCAGCTTAAGGGCTAGCGGGGATCTCACAGATACGCAGTATTTT
NA	TRBV7-3	TRBJ2-1	NA	CASSLIAGRSYNEQFF	TGTGCCAGCAGCTTAATTGCAGGGAGGTCCTACAATGAGCAGTTCTTC